This paragraph covers one T cell receptor beta chain sequence. Its antigen has not been determined. Base-call qualities are not available, and no considerably larger clone is one nucleotide away. The record originates from a study of shared clonotypes between healthy human individuals (dated by TCRdb to 2018 to 2021). As for the study more broadly: A couple of women and a few men aged 18 to 49 years were included in the cohort. For each donor, three plates each were used for CD4 naive and CD4 memory, two plates were used for CD8 naive, and one plate was used for CD8 memory. To estimate repertoire size and how much clonotype sharing occurs between individuals, the study deeply sequenced the blood TCR repertoires of 5 or 6 healthy adults. Different laboratories and diverse techniques were used to prepare libraries and sequence TCR repertoires, to increase sequencing depth and limit assay-specific biases. Per donor, leukapheresis produced somewhere between about 0.85 and 10 billion PBMCs.

Using the deep immunoSEQ assay, TCR CDR3 regions were amplified from genomic DNA by multiplex PCR. Extracted genomic DNA from each cell subset was spread evenly across all wells of several immunoSEQ 96-well plates, with each plate serving as a replicate. For sorted subsets, each replicate PCR was loaded with 200 to 250 ng genomic DNA, equivalent to 25,000 to 35,000 T cell genomes. Purified libraries were quantified with a Qubit 3.0 fluorometer, sized on a Bioanalyzer 2100, and re-quantified with the KAPA Library Quantification kit. A separate single-read 150-cycle Illumina NextSeq 550 flow cell was used to sequence each immunoSEQ 96-well plate. The study's processing was this. Because only junctional sequences without quality scores were contained in the immunoSEQ output, filtering matching that applied to full-length reads could not be performed. To assign V/J genes and CDR3, sequences were annotated using PyIR, a Python wrapper for IgBLAST v1.9, with IMGT germline references. Reads with weak V/J assignments (E-value above 1e-6), missing CDR3, stop codons, out-of-frame junctions, or ambiguous translated residues were removed. V3J clonotypes were defined by identical inferred V gene, J gene, and CDR3 amino acid sequence. The percentage overlap between two repertoires was calculated by dividing the number of shared unique clonotypes by the size of the smaller repertoire. Richness of each repertoire was evaluated using RTK rarefaction, the Chao1 estimator, and Recon v2.1 estimates of unobserved clonotypes. For all TCRbeta clonotypes obtained by the gDNA method from four donors, generation probabilities were computed with OLGA. The immuneACCESS repertoire file appears here via TCRdb, limited to in-frame rearrangements. These files lack a portion of the clones; in checked studies, under half of the deficit traces to unresolved V genes, and the cause of the others is not known. That table supplies the V and J calls and clone size; D and trimming were determined from the DNA. The sample table contains 2 million to 3 million clones; only one count was recorded for over 85% of them. The ten largest account for 0.36% of the sample.

The germline V gene (reference sequence) gives CDR1 as MNHEY and CDR2 as SMNVEV. The V end gives up 6 bases and the J end 4 bases, leaving 1 base in the junction not matched to a gene. The CDR3 runs 14 residues from the cysteine to the phenylalanine. The retained sequence is limited to the CDR3, 42 bases, with the frame set at the first base. The donors were healthy, HIV-negative adults who had no recently reported acute infections or vaccinations. Every donor was a Caucasian adult living in Nashville, Tennessee, USA. CD4+ T cells were enriched by magnetic negative selection, after which naive cells were positively selected on CD45RA and the negative fraction was taken as the memory subset. Blood was collected by leukapheresis, and PBMCs were isolated by Ficoll-Histopaque density gradient centrifugation and then cryopreserved in liquid nitrogen vapor phase. Purity and quantity of every magnetically sorted T cell population were checked by analytical flow cytometry. Each sorted fraction had its genomic DNA isolated and then quantified by UV absorbance on a Nanodrop 2000c.

Paper-wide results and their limitations: Sampling was restricted to blood, and TCR repertoires in tissues likely differ from the TCR repertoires found in blood. Pairwise subsampling indicated that sequencing depth was expected to affect the degree of clonotype sharing among donors. When four donors were compared, the shared fraction of clonotypes was about 5.2% for naive CD4, less than 4% for naive CD8, 2% to 2.5% for memory CD4, and roughly 0.4% for memory CD8. Clonotypes shared by all four sorted-subset donors showed higher generation probabilities than non-shared clonotypes. Even with the large sequencing depth, rarefaction of the sorted-subset datasets indicated that sequencing was incomplete. Naive subsets generally had larger estimated clonotype richness than memory subsets did. The small number of donors limited the genetic and exposure-history diversity represented.

The sequenced sample was naive CD4+ T cells from PBMCs. The cell subset or site label, as the study defines it: CD45RA+ positively selected. The TCR originated in a man aged 18 to 29 in good health. Some clones in this sample may be carry-over from other donors' samples. The V and J segments used are TRBV27 and TRBJ2-7, and TRBD2 aligns with 15 junction nucleotides. At the DNA level, the sequence is TGTGCCAGCAGGGGGACTAGCGGGAGGTACGAGCAGTACTTC. The resulting protein is CASRGTSGRYEQYF.